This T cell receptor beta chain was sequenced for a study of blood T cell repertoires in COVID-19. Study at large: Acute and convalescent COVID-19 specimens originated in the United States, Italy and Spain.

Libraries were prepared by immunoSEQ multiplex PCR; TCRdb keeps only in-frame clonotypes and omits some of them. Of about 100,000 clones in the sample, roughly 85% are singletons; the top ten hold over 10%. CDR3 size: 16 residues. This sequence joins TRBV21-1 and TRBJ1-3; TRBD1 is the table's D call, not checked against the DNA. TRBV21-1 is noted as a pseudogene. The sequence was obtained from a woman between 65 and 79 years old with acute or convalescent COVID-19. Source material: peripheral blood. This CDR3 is CASSRVPTGAGNTIYF. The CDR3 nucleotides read TGTGCCAGCAGCAGAGTTCCGACAGGGGCTGGAAACACCATATATTTT.